The source of this T cell receptor beta chain is a study of identical twins (dated by TCRdb to between 2015 and 2016). For context, the study as a whole: To test whether fetal clonotypes persist, this study deep-sequenced TCR alpha and beta repertoires from monozygotic twins, from unrelated adults of various ages, and from cord blood. To rule out contamination, the twin experiments were replicated at different times with different library preparation protocols.

Inclusive of the bounding cysteine and phenylalanine, the CDR3 is 12 residues long. The kept DNA is CDR3 alone, 36 bases in frame from the first base. Trimming takes 3 bases from V and 4 bases from J, and the germline ends sit 7 bases apart. From a lookup of the germline V gene (reference sequence), CDR1 and CDR2 are DFQATT and SNEGSKA. Every donor in the study was a healthy Caucasian. Three pairs of female monozygotic twins, all aged about 18 to 29 years, made up the twin cohort. Peripheral blood mononuclear cells were the source from which RNA for the TCR libraries was isolated. What the authors observed across the whole study: Invariant T cells such as MAIT and iNKT could partly confound zero-insertion analyses, although diverse VJ usage argued against such confounding for most clonotypes. Compared with coincidental sharing between unrelated individuals, an excess of low generation-probability sequences was observed among out-of-frame TCR alpha sequences shared between twins. Out-of-frame TCR alpha sharing in monozygotic twins was systematically underestimated by recombination models, whereas sharing between unrelated individuals was in agreement with the recombination models. Conclusions relied on cross-sectional statistical analysis, since the same donors could not be followed over many years. In beta out-of-frame sequences, excess twin sharing was weaker, because having fewer shared sequences lowered the signal-to-noise ratio. Abundant cord blood beta clonotypes carried fewer insertions; young adult naive repertoires showed a weaker similar trend, while memory repertoires showed none.

This clonotype was seen many times. The clone's antigen remains unknown. The record has no base qualities; no much larger clone is one base away. Preparation of the library involved 5' RACE. Data came from an Illumina HiSeq 2000. Template switching added a universal primer binding site, and the final cDNA carried a unique molecular identifier that allowed TCR cDNA molecules to be counted accurately. Specific primers in the conserved constant-segment region were used to synthesize first-strand cDNA for the TCR alpha and beta chains. To control for contamination, every cDNA library was double barcoded, receiving both a SMART-Mk sample barcode and Illumina barcodes. TruSeq adapter sequences and Illumina sample barcodes were added in two successive PCR steps. The Illumina HiSeq platform was used with custom primers to sequence TCR alpha and beta cDNA libraries. The authors' pipeline ran thus. MiGEC was used to process raw reads and extract unique molecular identifiers, and MiXCR was used to find CDR3 positions. Recombination models were inferred per individual with the repgenHMM and IGoR tools using an EM algorithm. The analysis of shared clonotypes was done with the tcR package in R, with sharing normalized by the product of cloneset sizes. To study raw recombination without the effects of thymic and clonal selection, out-of-frame nonproductive sequences were analyzed. TCRdb passed the public sequencing reads through fastp at Q25 and MiXCR, retaining productive beta sequences. Rows merge per CDR3 protein into single entries with the most common DNA and genes. TCRdb's processing, not the authors' own work, is the source of the V and J calls. This sample comprises 450,000 to 650,000 distinct CDR3 sequences, more than 9% of them detected only once. The biggest ten clones account for approximately 3.2% of the sample.

This sample also appeared in a second study, on yellow fever vaccine responses in identical twins. That second publication adds: According to the authors, the vaccine-induced T cell response in identical twins seemed to be partly convergent and partly specific to each individual. In identical twins, the study followed T cell clones that responded to the vaccine with precision.

The sequence was collected from a woman aged 18-30 years in good health. The sample consisted of PBMCs. Recombination connected TRBV20-1 to TRBJ1-5; the D segment cannot be called with confidence. The DNA sequence follows: TGCAGTGCTAGTCGACGGAATCAGCCCCAGCATTTT. It translates to CSASRRNQPQHF.